The following is a T cell receptor (beta chain) sequence with its context. Its antigen remains unknown. The CDR3 runs to 15 residues. In germline, CDR1 is SGDLS, CDR2 YYNGEE. V dropped 3 bases and J dropped 0 bases, with 12 bases sitting between them. This entry is derived from a study of cytomegalovirus exposure and HLA in healthy donors. Study information: Among the approximately 400 donors who were genotyped, approximately 83% fell in the genetic ancestry cluster that is associated with self-reported Caucasian donors.

The study, taken as a whole, reports: In a later analysis, TCR association rates varied by HLA locus: DRB1 most, HLA-C fewest. Sequencing likely caused a cluster of highly shared sequence variants. Some segments of the V type, notably TRBV6-2 and TRBV6-3, were excluded as indistinguishable.

60 Vbeta and 13 Jbeta primers were used in PCR. Repertoires were generated with immunoSEQ multiplex PCR, while TCRdb's copy carries only in-frame clones and drops some. The sample includes 80,000 to 95,000 clones, approximately 84% seen only once; the top ten take 5.6%. The TCR was taken from a woman younger than 30 in good health and CMV-seropositive. Sequencing was done on a sample of PBMCs. The chain has TRBV9 and TRBJ2-5; maybe TRBD2 (7 bases). CDR3 nucleotides: TGTGCCAGCAGCGAGGGGGGGTCGTACCAAGAGACCCAGTACTTC. Translated, it gives CASSEGGSYQETQYF.